A single sample is the source of the 12 T cell receptor beta chains below, sequenced in a study of shared clonotypes between healthy human individuals. Sequencing used immunoSEQ multiplex PCR; TCRdb keeps in-frame clones, though not all of them. The table shows 950,000 to 1,100,000 clones, with about 80% occurring only once. The sample consisted of memory CD4+ T cells sorted from blood. Subset meaning: CD45RA-negative fraction. The receptors were gathered from a man aged 18 to 29 in good health.

The rearrangement joins TRBV30 to TRBJ2-2; the match to TRBD2 covers 13 bases. The CDR3 spans 19 residues. Germline-derived CDR1 and CDR2 are GTSNPN and SVGIG (reference sequence). The V segment lost 0 bases and the J segment 4 bases; nucleotides outside the gene matches: 11. The DNA for the CDR3 is TGTGCCTGGAGTGTACTGCTACGGACTAGCGGGAGTTTCACCGGGGAGCTGTTTTTT. It codes for CAWSVLLRTSGSFTGELFF.

This chain links TRBV19 with TRBJ1-1; D not resolved. CDR3 length equals 15 residues. V was pared by 8 bases and J by 0 bases, with 16 bases between. From germline, CDR1 is LNHDA and CDR2 SQIVND (reference sequence). CDR3 bases: TGTGCCAGTCCCCCAGCCCTGGGCATGAACACTGAAGCTTTCTTT. It translates to CASPPALGMNTEAFF.

In DNA form, the CDR3 reads TGCGCCAGCAGCCAAGTAAGAGACAACACTGAAGCTTTCTTT. This gives the protein CASSQVRDNTEAFF. V usage is TRBV4-1 and J usage is TRBJ1-1; no clear D gene. CDR3 size: 14 residues. The germline CDR1 and CDR2 sequences are MGHRA and YSYEKL. The V end was cut by 1 base, the J end by 2 bases, with 8 bases between.

Written as DNA, the CDR3 is TGTGCCAGCGCCAACCTAAGGGCCCAAGAGACCCAGTACTTC. Translated, it gives CASANLRAQETQYF. The chain is built from TRBV27 and TRBJ2-5; D ambiguous. Germline V gene sequence: CDR1 MNHEY, CDR2 SMNVEV (reference sequence). The CDR3 spans 14 residues. Deletions cut 8 bases from V and 1 base from J, with 14 bases between.

The chain uses TRBV23-1 and TRBJ2-7, with a tentative D call TRBD2 (5 bases). TRBV23-1 is labeled an ORF, and its function is uncertain. CDR3 length: 14 amino acids. With 8 bases removed from V and 0 bases from J, the gap between germline ends came to 14 bases. The CDR3 DNA sequence: TGCGCCAGCGGCGGCTGCGGGCCCTCCTACGAGCAGTACTTC. As protein: CASGGCGPSYEQYF.

This clone appeared a single time. A much larger clone differs from this one at a single base, so this may be a read error. Other DNA sequences in this specimen translate into the identical CDR3. The chain's CDR3 is CASSPRTGDGYTF. CDR3 DNA: TGTGCCAGCTCGCCGCGGACAGGGGACGGCTACACCTTC. This rearrangement joins TRBV18 to TRBJ1-2; 9 bases align to TRBD1. Germline V lookup: CDR1 KGHSH, CDR2 LQKENI. The CDR3 consists of 13 residues. Unmatched junction bases numbered 7, after V lost 6 bases and J lost 8 bases. The full variable domain, its missing parts supplied by reference TRBV18 and TRBJ1-2, is NAGVMQNPRHLVRRRGQEARLRCSPMKGHSHVYWYRQLPEEGLKFMVYLQKENIIDESGMPKERFSAEFPKEGPSILRIQQVVRGDSAAYFCASSPRTGDGYTFGSGTRLTVV.

This clone came up a few times. The gene calls are TRBV19 and TRBJ2-3; no firm D call. Germline V gives CDR1 LNHDA, CDR2 SQIVND (reference sequence). The V gene lost 5 bases and the J gene lost 4 bases, with 4 bases spanning the gap. This CDR3 spans 11 amino acids. The CDR3, as DNA: TGTGCCAGTAGTCAGGCAGATACGCAGTATTTT. Protein product: CASSQADTQYF.

The gene calls are TRBV5-5 and TRBJ1-5; D is possibly TRBD1 (5 bases). With 4 bases removed from V and 7 bases from J, the gap between germline ends came to 24 bases. CDR1 and CDR2 from the germline V gene are SGHKS and YYEKEE (reference sequence). The CDR3 spans 17 residues. This CDR3 reads CASSLTGEALLGQPQHF. CDR3 nucleotides: TGTGCCAGCAGCCTCACAGGCGAAGCTCTCTTAGGACAGCCCCAGCATTTT.

This clone was observed a handful of times. This sequence joins TRBV29-1 and TRBJ2-5; TRBD2 matches at 7 bases. Germline CDR1 reads SQVTM; CDR2 reads ANQGSEA. The CDR3 has 12 amino acids. After removal of 3 bases from V and 5 bases from J, the junction contained 3 bases not matched to a gene. CDR3 sequence: CSVESGGETQYF. The CDR3 DNA sequence: TGCAGCGTTGAGTCGGGAGGCGAGACCCAGTACTTC.

This chain connects TRBV4-3 to TRBJ2-5; the match to TRBD2 covers 9 bases. The CDR3 is 15 residues long. The germline gives CDR1 LGHNA, CDR2 YSLEER. V lost 1 base, J lost 3 bases, and 3 bases stayed unmatched. In DNA form, the CDR3 reads TGCGCCAGCAGCCAAGGCGCTAGCGGGAAAGAGACCCAGTACTTC. This codes for CASSQGASGKETQYF.

The V call is TRBV5-1, the J call TRBJ2-1; D gene ambiguous. Germline-derived CDR1 and CDR2 are SGHRS and YFSETQ. Trimming stripped 0 bases from V and 2 bases from J, with 12 bases between. This CDR3 is 16 amino acids long. DNA of the CDR3: TGCGCCAGCAGCTTGGGTGCTACAAGACCCTACAATGAGCAGTTCTTC. Protein: CASSLGATRPYNEQFF.

This rearrangement joins TRBV7-9 to TRBJ1-2, with 7 bases fitting TRBD1. The CDR3 is 14 residues long. V gave up 6 bases and J gave up 1 base; unmatched junction bases: 5. Germline values: CDR1 SEHNR, CDR2 FQNEAQ (reference sequence). The CDR3 nucleotides are TGTGCCAGCAGATTGGGACAGTTTAACTATGGCTACACCTTC. Protein product: CASRLGQFNYGYTF.